This T cell receptor (beta chain) was recorded in a study of CD8 T cells in ankylosing spondylitis listed by TCRdb under 2017. Notes on the research overall: T cell receptor beta repertoires were profiled in healthy donors and ankylosing spondylitis patients so that disease-linked TCR variants could be found. The full study cohort was made up of about 25 ankylosing spondylitis patients and about a hundred healthy donors. Peripheral blood samples were taken, and synovial fluid was additionally collected from ankylosing spondylitis patients.

General conclusions and limits of the study: The disease-linked clones had a CD8+ phenotype and were found at relatively low frequencies in peripheral blood. Some TCR beta motif variants had previously been reported in synovial fluid and blood of reactive arthritis patients, which suggested common disease-initiation mechanisms. Blood from ankylosing spondylitis patients appeared to be characterized by a TCR beta motif composed of about 8 highly homologous amino acid variants. The disease-linked clones were reported to be significantly enriched in matched synovial fluid samples from ankylosing spondylitis patients.

This clonotype showed up just once. Its antigen is not yet known. Base qualities were left out, and no much larger clone turns up one base away. Sequenced using an Illumina HiSeq 2500. TCR beta libraries were prepared by quantitative 5'-RACE with molecular barcodes. As for the authors' bioinformatics: Disease-linked TCR variants were identified with a new computational method built on a probabilistic model of VDJ rearrangement. The public reads were reanalyzed by TCRdb: fastp trimming at Q25, MiXCR alignment, in-frame beta chains only. One record per CDR3 amino acid sequence lists the most common genes and DNA. The V and J calls come from TCRdb's annotation, not from the publication. The sample records 350,000 to 450,000 distinct CDR3 sequences, roughly a quarter of which are singletons. Of the sample, about 0.92% falls within the top ten clones. There are 11 amino acids in the CDR3, from cysteine to phenylalanine inclusive. The retained sequence is limited to the CDR3, 33 bases, with the frame set at the first base. V is clipped by 7 bases and J by 6 bases, and the sequence between their germline boundaries is 6 bases long.

The rearranged segments are TRBV12-3 or TRBV12-4 and TRBJ2-2, with the D segment identity uncertain. The sequence was obtained from a male donor with ankylosing spondylitis. Sequencing used blood, either unsorted or a sorted T cell fraction (not recorded which). In nucleotide form, the sequence is TGTGCCAGCACCCTATCCGGGGAGCTGTTTTTT. Its translation is CASTLSGELFF.